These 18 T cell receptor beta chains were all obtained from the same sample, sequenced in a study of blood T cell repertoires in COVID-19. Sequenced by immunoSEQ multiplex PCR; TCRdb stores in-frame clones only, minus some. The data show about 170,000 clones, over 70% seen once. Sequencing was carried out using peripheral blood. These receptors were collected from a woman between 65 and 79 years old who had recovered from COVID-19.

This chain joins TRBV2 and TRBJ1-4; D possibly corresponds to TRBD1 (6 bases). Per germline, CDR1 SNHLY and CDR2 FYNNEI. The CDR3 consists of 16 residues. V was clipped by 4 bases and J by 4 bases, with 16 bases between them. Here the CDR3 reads CASSVGREGGNEKLFF. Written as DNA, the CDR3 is TGTGCCAGCAGTGTGGGCAGGGAGGGGGGTAATGAAAAACTGTTTTTT.

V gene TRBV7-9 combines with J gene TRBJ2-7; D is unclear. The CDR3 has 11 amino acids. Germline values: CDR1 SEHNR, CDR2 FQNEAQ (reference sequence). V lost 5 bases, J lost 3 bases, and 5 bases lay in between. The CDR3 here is CASSDIYEQYF. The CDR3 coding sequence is TGTGCCAGCAGCGACATCTACGAGCAGTACTTC.

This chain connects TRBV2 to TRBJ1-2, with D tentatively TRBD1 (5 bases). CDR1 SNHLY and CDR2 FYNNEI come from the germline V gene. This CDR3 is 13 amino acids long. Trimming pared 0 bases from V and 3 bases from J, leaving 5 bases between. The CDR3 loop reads CASSEAGDYGYTF. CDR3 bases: TGTGCCAGCAGTGAAGCAGGGGACTATGGCTACACCTTC.

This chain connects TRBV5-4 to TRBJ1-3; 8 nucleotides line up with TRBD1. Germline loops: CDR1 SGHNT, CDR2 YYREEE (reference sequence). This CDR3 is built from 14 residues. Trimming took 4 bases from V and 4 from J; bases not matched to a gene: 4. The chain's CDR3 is CASSPGGLGNTIYF. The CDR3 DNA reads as TGTGCCAGCAGCCCAGGGGGCTTAGGAAACACCATATATTTT. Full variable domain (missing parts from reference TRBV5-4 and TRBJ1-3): ETGVTQSPTHLIKTRGQQVTLRCSSQSGHNTVSWYQQALGQGPQFIFQYYREEENGRGNFPPRFSGLQFPNYSSELNVNALELDDSALYLCASSPGGLGNTIYFGEGSWLTVV.

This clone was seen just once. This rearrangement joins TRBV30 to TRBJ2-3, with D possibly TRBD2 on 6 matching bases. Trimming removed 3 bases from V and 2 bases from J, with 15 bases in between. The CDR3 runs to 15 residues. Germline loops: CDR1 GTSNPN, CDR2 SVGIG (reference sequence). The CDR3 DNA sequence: TGTGCCTGGAGGCCACGGGGGACCTTCACAGATACGCAGTATTTT. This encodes CAWRPRGTFTDTQYF.

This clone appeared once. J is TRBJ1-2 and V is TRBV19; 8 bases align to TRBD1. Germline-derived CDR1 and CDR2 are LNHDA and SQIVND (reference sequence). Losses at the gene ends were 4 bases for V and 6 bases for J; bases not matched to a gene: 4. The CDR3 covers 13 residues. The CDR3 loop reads CASSRTGLNGYTF. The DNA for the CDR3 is TGTGCCAGTAGTAGGACAGGGTTGAATGGCTACACCTTC.

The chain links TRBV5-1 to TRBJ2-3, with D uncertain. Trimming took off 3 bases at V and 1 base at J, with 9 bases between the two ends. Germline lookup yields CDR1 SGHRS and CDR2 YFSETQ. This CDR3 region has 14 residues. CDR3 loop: CASSSSLGTDTQYF. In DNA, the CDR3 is TGCGCCAGCAGCTCGAGCCTGGGCACAGATACGCAGTATTTT.

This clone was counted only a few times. The CDR3, as DNA: TGTGCCAGCAGTTTGGCCAGGGGCCCCCTAAGCTATGGCTACACCTTC. The encoded protein is CASSLARGPLSYGYTF. This chain links TRBV28 with TRBJ1-2; TRBD1 is a possible D gene (6 bases). The germline CDR1 and CDR2 sequences are MDHEN and SYDVKM. V lost 3 bases and J lost 4, with 18 bases in between. The CDR3 spans 16 residues.

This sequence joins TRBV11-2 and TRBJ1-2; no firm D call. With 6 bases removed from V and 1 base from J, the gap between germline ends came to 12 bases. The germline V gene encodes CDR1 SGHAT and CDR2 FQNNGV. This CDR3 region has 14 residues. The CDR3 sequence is CASSPFRDNYGYTF. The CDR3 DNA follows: TGTGCCAGCAGTCCCTTCCGGGATAACTATGGCTACACCTTC.

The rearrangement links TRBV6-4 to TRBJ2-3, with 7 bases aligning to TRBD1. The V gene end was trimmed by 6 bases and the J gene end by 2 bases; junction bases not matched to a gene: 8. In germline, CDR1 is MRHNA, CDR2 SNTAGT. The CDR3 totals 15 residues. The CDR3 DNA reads TGTGCCAGCAGGAGGGGGCCAGAATACACAGATACGCAGTATTTT. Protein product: CASRRGPEYTDTQYF.

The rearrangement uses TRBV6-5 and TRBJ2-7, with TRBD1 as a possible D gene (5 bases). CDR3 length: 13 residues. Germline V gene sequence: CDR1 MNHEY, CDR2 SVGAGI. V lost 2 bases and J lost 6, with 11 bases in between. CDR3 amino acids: CASSYGAALEQYF. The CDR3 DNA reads TGTGCCAGCAGTTACGGGGCAGCCCTCGAGCAGTACTTC.

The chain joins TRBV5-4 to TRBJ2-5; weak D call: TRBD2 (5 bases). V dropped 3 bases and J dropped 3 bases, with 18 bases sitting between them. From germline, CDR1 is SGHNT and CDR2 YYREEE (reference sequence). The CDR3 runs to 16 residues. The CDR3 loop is CASSSPPMDGEETQYF. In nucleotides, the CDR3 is TGTGCCAGCAGCTCGCCACCCATGGACGGGGAAGAGACCCAGTACTTC.

This chain's CDR3 is CASSLVGGGGTGELFF. CDR3 nucleotide sequence: TGTGCCAGCAGCTTAGTAGGTGGGGGAGGAACCGGGGAGCTGTTTTTT. The J gene is TRBJ2-2, the V gene TRBV7-2; the D gene is possibly TRBD2 (6 bases). Looked up from germline, CDR1 is SGHTA and CDR2 is FQGNSA. The CDR3 loop spans 16 amino acids. V lost 1 base and J lost 5, with 14 bases in between.

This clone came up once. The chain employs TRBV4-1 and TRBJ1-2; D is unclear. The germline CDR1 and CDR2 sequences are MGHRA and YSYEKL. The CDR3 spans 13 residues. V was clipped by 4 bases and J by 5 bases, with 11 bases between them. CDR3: CASSRAVNYGYTF. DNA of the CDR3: TGCGCCAGCAGCCGCGCTGTAAATTATGGCTACACCTTC.

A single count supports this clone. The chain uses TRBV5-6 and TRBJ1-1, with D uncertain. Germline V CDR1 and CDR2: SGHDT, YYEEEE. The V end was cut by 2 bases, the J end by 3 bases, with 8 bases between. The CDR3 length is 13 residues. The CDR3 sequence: CASSFVPYTEAFF. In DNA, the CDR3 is TGTGCCAGCAGCTTCGTCCCCTACACTGAAGCTTTCTTT.

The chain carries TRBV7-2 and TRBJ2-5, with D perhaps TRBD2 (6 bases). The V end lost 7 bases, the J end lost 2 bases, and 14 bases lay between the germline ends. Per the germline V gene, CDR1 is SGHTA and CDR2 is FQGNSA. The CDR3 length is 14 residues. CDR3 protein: CASTKDRGQETQYF. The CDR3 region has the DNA TGTGCCAGCACCAAAGATCGGGGGCAAGAGACCCAGTACTTC.

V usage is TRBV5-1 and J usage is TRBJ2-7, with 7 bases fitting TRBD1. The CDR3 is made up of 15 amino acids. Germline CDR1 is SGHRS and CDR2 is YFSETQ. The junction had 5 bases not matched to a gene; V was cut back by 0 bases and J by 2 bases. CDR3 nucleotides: TGCGCCAGCAGCTTGGGGGCAGGGGGTCCCTACGAGCAGTACTTC. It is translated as CASSLGAGGPYEQYF.

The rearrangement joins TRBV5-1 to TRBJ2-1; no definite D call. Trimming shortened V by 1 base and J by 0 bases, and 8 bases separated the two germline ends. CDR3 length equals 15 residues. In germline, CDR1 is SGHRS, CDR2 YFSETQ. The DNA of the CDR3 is TGCGCCAGCAGCTTGTGGTCTAGCTCCTACAATGAGCAGTTCTTC. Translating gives CASSLWSSSYNEQFF.